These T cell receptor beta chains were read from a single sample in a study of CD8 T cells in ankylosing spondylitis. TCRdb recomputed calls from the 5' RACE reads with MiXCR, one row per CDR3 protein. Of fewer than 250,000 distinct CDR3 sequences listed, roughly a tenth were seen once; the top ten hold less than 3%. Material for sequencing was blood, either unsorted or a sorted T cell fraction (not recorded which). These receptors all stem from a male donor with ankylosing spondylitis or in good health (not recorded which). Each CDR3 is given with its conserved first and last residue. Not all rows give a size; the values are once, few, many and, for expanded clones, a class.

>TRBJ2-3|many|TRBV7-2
CASSVRTTDTQYF
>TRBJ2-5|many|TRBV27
CASSPGQAIQETQYF
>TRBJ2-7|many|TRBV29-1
CSVRDPYEQYF
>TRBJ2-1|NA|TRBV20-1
CSARSVRTGDYNEQFF
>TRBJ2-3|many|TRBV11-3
CASSLSGAADTQYF
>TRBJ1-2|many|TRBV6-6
CASSIQENYGYTF
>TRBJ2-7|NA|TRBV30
CAWSLGLAREQYF
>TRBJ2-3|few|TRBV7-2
CASSLGPYLGTDTQYF
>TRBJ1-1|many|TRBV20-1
CSVRRNTEAFF
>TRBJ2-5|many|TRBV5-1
CASSLVAGEETQYF
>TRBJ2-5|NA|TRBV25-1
CASSESRVEAQYF
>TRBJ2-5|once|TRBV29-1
CSARNGGQLETQYF
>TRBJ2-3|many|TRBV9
CASSGGWTDTQYF
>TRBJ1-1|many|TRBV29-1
CSVGEQGNTEAFF
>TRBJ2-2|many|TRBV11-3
CASSFASGSTGELFF
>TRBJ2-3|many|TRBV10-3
CAISESIGAPTDTQYF
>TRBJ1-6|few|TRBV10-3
CAISESTGDSPLHF
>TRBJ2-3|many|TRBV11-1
CASSSPGPEGTLPPGTDTQYF
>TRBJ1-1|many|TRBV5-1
CASSLIGGDTEAFF
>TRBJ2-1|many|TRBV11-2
CASSLPSGRLYNEQFF